The clone carrying this T cell receptor beta chain was recorded many times. Antigen: not known. 5'RACE template switching added a universal primer site and UMIs to TCR cDNA. One entry per CDR3 protein results from TCRdb running MiXCR on the 5' RACE reads. This sample carries hundreds of thousands of distinct CDR3 sequences, 12% of them seen once, and the ten largest clones take approximately 15%. The source of the sample is a study of T cells after yellow fever vaccination. Points from the study as a whole: Peak timing came faster in the weaker secondary response, day 5 versus 15. The presence of abundant clonotypes contaminating from the bulk population was possible in FACS-sorted repertoires. Reappearance after the booster was seen for most primary-vaccination clones, at roughly 96% CD4 and 88% CD8.

V was clipped by 0 bases and J by 5 bases, with 9 bases between them. This CDR3 comprises 14 residues. Germline V gives CDR1 SGHRS, CDR2 YFSETQ. The TCR was taken from a man aged 30-40 years who received the YFV17D yellow fever vaccine. The sample was PBMCs, taken on the day of the yellow fever booster vaccination. V is TRBV5-1 and J is TRBJ2-4; D is unresolved. CDR3 bases: TGCGCCAGCAGCTTGGAGCCGACCCAAAACATTCAGTACTTC. This encodes CASSLEPTQNIQYF.